This TCR beta chain appears in the sequencing data of a study of blood T cells in healthy people across ages. This CDR3 contains 14 residues. Trimming took 4 bases from V and 8 from J; bases not matched to a gene: 7. In germline, CDR1 is SGHRS, CDR2 YFSETQ. Every participating donor contributed around 9.5 milliliters of peripheral blood through a draw. Per sample, at least 6 micrograms of total RNA were extracted. The table lists this clonotype with a few counts. Through a sample-barcoded 5' primer and a J-beta primer mix, a second PCR was run for about 7 to 12 cycles. TCRdb redid the calling of the 5' RACE reads with MiXCR, one entry per CDR3 protein. The data show some 1,000,000 distinct CDR3 sequences, around 27% seen once. The data also belong to a second study, concerning T cells of mothers and their children. From that study: Slightly higher, non-significant overlap characterized related mother-child pairs relative to unrelated pairs.

What was sequenced was blood. This receptor was identified in a girl aged 2 to 10 in good health. The chain combines TRBV5-1 with TRBJ2-1, with 9 bases matching TRBD1. The CDR3 sequence is CASSPGTGSDEQFF. The DNA of the CDR3 is TGCGCCAGCAGCCCAGGGACAGGGAGCGATGAGCAGTTCTTC.